This T cell receptor beta chain was profiled in a study of cytomegalovirus exposure and HLA in healthy donors. General study points: Reports indicated that the classifier achieved high specificity and sensitivity in diagnosing cytomegalovirus status. Specificity for CMV antigens was confirmed in vitro for a few of the CMV-associated chains.

The V gene lost 0 bases and the J gene lost 3 bases, with 4 bases spanning the gap. The CDR3 is made up of 13 amino acids. In germline, CDR1 is SGHRS, CDR2 YFSETQ. PCR involved 60 Vbeta and 13 Jbeta primers. Produced via immunoSEQ multiplex PCR; TCRdb's table is partial and in-frame only. The table records 99,000 or so clones, roughly 79% of them present only once. A remark on this clone: Its antigen is still unknown.

Sequencing was done on a sample of PBMCs. This clonotype originated in a man aged 40-49 years in good health and CMV-seronegative. This chain connects TRBV5-1 to TRBJ2-1, with D uncertain. This chain's CDR3 is CASSLGVYNEQFF. The CDR3 region has the DNA TGCGCCAGCAGCTTGGGCGTCTACAATGAGCAGTTCTTC.